The rows below give T cell receptor beta chains drawn from one sample of a study of blood T cell repertoires in COVID-19. Using immunoSEQ multiplex PCR, the repertoire was profiled, and TCRdb retains in-frame clones only, with some absent. The sample includes approximately 250,000 clones, 80% to 85% of them seen just once. Sequenced input: peripheral blood. The receptors stem from a man aged 55-75 years with acute or convalescent COVID-19. Both conserved end residues are part of each CDR3. Fields, in order: D gene, V gene, CDR3 length, clone size, J gene, CDR3 DNA, CDR3 protein. A D gene is named only where the DNA matches it firmly. Rows give clone size only sometimes, using once, few, many, or a class for an expanded clone.

d_gene: TRBD2; v_gene: TRBV5-1; len: 14; abundance: .; j_gene: TRBJ2-1; CDR3nt: TGCGCCAGCAGCCAGACTAGCGGGGTTAATGAGCAGTTCTTC; CDR3aa: CASSQTSGVNEQFF
d_gene: TRBD1; v_gene: TRBV7-6; len: 15; abundance: .; j_gene: TRBJ1-3; CDR3nt: TGTGCCAGCAGCTCCTGGACAGGGAGTCGAAACACCATATATTTT; CDR3aa: CASSSWTGSRNTIYF
d_gene: TRBD1; v_gene: TRBV27; len: 14; abundance: .; j_gene: TRBJ2-2; CDR3nt: TGTGCCAGCAGACGACAGGGCGGAGGCGGGGAGCTGTTTTTT; CDR3aa: CASRRQGGGGELFF
d_gene: .; v_gene: TRBV15; len: 16; abundance: .; j_gene: TRBJ1-3; CDR3nt: TGTGCCACCAGCAGAGTGGCAGGTCAGGCAGGAAACACCATATATTTT; CDR3aa: CATSRVAGQAGNTIYF
d_gene: .; v_gene: TRBV6-5; len: 12; abundance: once; j_gene: TRBJ2-5; CDR3nt: TGTGCCAGCAGGTCGACAGGTGCGACCCAGTACTTC; CDR3aa: CASRSTGATQYF
d_gene: .; v_gene: TRBV18; len: 15; abundance: .; j_gene: TRBJ1-5; CDR3nt: TGTGCCAGCTCACCAAACAGGGTGCCGGGTCAGCCCCAGCATTTT; CDR3aa: CASSPNRVPGQPQHF
d_gene: .; v_gene: TRBV20-1; len: 15; abundance: .; j_gene: TRBJ2-3; CDR3nt: TGCAGTGCTAGTCGACAGACGCCTAGCACAGATACGCAGTATTTT; CDR3aa: CSASRQTPSTDTQYF
d_gene: .; v_gene: TRBV6-6; len: 15; abundance: .; j_gene: TRBJ2-3; CDR3nt: TGTGCCAGCAGTTACTCAGGGGGAGGCACAGATACGCAGTATTTT; CDR3aa: CASSYSGGGTDTQYF
d_gene: .; v_gene: TRBV3-1/TRBV3-2; len: 17; abundance: .; j_gene: TRBJ2-1; CDR3nt: TGTGCCAGCAGCCAAGCCCTGGGATTTGGCGGGTACAATGAGCAGTTCTTC; CDR3aa: CASSQALGFGGYNEQFF
d_gene: TRBD1; v_gene: TRBV10-1; len: 14; abundance: .; j_gene: TRBJ1-6; CDR3nt: TGCGCCAGCAGCAAGACAGGGGTCAATTCACCCCTCCACTTT; CDR3aa: CASSKTGVNSPLHF
d_gene: .; v_gene: TRBV7-9; len: 15; abundance: .; j_gene: TRBJ1-6; CDR3nt: TGTGCCAGCAGCTTAGACAGTTCAGGGAATTCACCCCTCCACTTT; CDR3aa: CASSLDSSGNSPLHF
d_gene: .; v_gene: TRBV4-3; len: 15; abundance: .; j_gene: TRBJ1-4; CDR3nt: TGCGCCAGCAGCCATTCGTTACAGGGAAATGAAAAACTGTTTTTT; CDR3aa: CASSHSLQGNEKLFF
d_gene: .; v_gene: TRBV5-1; len: 17; abundance: .; j_gene: TRBJ1-1; CDR3nt: TGCGCCAGCAGCGGGCCGGCTGGGGGCGATCACTCGACTGAAGCTTTCTTT; CDR3aa: CASSGPAGGDHSTEAFF
d_gene: TRBD1; v_gene: TRBV6-5; len: 15; abundance: once; j_gene: TRBJ2-5; CDR3nt: TGTGCCAGCAGTTGGACAGGGGCGCTCAAAGAGACCCAGTACTTC; CDR3aa: CASSWTGALKETQYF
d_gene: TRBD1; v_gene: TRBV2; len: 17; abundance: .; j_gene: TRBJ1-4; CDR3nt: TGTGCCAGCAGTGAAAACAGGCTAGGGACAGGCGGTGAAAAACTGTTTTTT; CDR3aa: CASSENRLGTGGEKLFF
d_gene: TRBD1; v_gene: TRBV28; len: 14; abundance: .; j_gene: TRBJ1-2; CDR3nt: TGTGCCAGCAGTCCACCCCGGACAGGGGCCGGCTACACCTTC; CDR3aa: CASSPPRTGAGYTF
d_gene: .; v_gene: TRBV19; len: 13; abundance: .; j_gene: TRBJ1-3; CDR3nt: TGTGCCAGTAGTATGCGAGCTGGAAACACCATATATTTT; CDR3aa: CASSMRAGNTIYF
d_gene: .; v_gene: TRBV19; len: 13; abundance: .; j_gene: TRBJ1-5; CDR3nt: TGTGCCAGTAGCGGGACACTTGATCAGCCCCAGCATTTT; CDR3aa: CASSGTLDQPQHF
d_gene: .; v_gene: TRBV2; len: 17; abundance: few; j_gene: TRBJ1-1; CDR3nt: TGTGCCAGCAGTGAACATGGGTTGAGGGGGGGCACAACTGAAGCTTTCTTT; CDR3aa: CASSEHGLRGGTTEAFF
d_gene: .; v_gene: TRBV9; len: 12; abundance: .; j_gene: TRBJ2-1; CDR3nt: TGTGCCAGCAGCGTAGGCGGGGACGAGCAGTTCTTC; CDR3aa: CASSVGGDEQFF
d_gene: TRBD1; v_gene: TRBV9; len: 17; abundance: .; j_gene: TRBJ2-6; CDR3nt: TGTGCCAGCAGCGCCCGGACAGGGAGCTCTGGGGCCAACGTCCTGACTTTC; CDR3aa: CASSARTGSSGANVLTF
d_gene: TRBD1; v_gene: TRBV9; len: 15; abundance: once; j_gene: TRBJ1-6; CDR3nt: TGTGCCAGCAGCGCCGAACGACAGGGAGGCTCACCCCTCCACTTT; CDR3aa: CASSAERQGGSPLHF
d_gene: TRBD2; v_gene: TRBV27; len: 16; abundance: once; j_gene: TRBJ2-1; CDR3nt: TGTGCCAGCAGTTTAATGCTAGCGGGAGGGAGGAATGAGCAGTTCTTC; CDR3aa: CASSLMLAGGRNEQFF
d_gene: .; v_gene: TRBV24-1; len: 16; abundance: .; j_gene: TRBJ2-3; CDR3nt: TGTGCCACCAGTGGTGGGCCCAGGGCGGGGCCAGATACGCAGTATTTT; CDR3aa: CATSGGPRAGPDTQYF
d_gene: TRBD2; v_gene: TRBV28; len: 16; abundance: once; j_gene: TRBJ2-7; CDR3nt: TGTGCCAGCAGTCACCTACTAGCGGGAGGGCTCTACGAGCAGTACTTC; CDR3aa: CASSHLLAGGLYEQYF
d_gene: .; v_gene: TRBV18; len: 17; abundance: .; j_gene: TRBJ1-3; CDR3nt: TGTGCCAGCTCACCAAGTTCAGGGGCCACCTCTGGAAACACCATATATTTT; CDR3aa: CASSPSSGATSGNTIYF
d_gene: TRBD2; v_gene: TRBV29-1; len: 16; abundance: .; j_gene: TRBJ2-1; CDR3nt: TGCAGCGTTGTACTGGGCGGGAGTACGTCGTACAATGAGCAGTTCTTC; CDR3aa: CSVVLGGSTSYNEQFF
d_gene: .; v_gene: TRBV11-2; len: 15; abundance: .; j_gene: TRBJ1-6; CDR3nt: TGTGCCAGCAGCCTCAATACCATGGCTGGTTCACCCCTCCACTTT; CDR3aa: CASSLNTMAGSPLHF
d_gene: .; v_gene: TRBV6-1; len: 14; abundance: .; j_gene: TRBJ1-3; CDR3nt: TGTGCCAGCAGTGAATGGAACAGGGCAGACACCATATATTTT; CDR3aa: CASSEWNRADTIYF
d_gene: .; v_gene: TRBV7-9; len: 19; abundance: .; j_gene: TRBJ2-5; CDR3nt: TGTGCCAGCAGCCACTTGGACAGACTTTTAGACTCCATCCAAGAGACCCAGTACTTC; CDR3aa: CASSHLDRLLDSIQETQYF
d_gene: .; v_gene: TRBV5-6; len: 12; abundance: .; j_gene: TRBJ1-2; CDR3nt: TGTGCCAGCAGCTGGGACTCCAGAGGCTACACCTTC; CDR3aa: CASSWDSRGYTF
d_gene: .; v_gene: TRBV29-1; len: 12; abundance: .; j_gene: TRBJ2-7; CDR3nt: TGCAGCGTGAGGGTTTCAGGCTACGAGCAGTACTTC; CDR3aa: CSVRVSGYEQYF
d_gene: TRBD1; v_gene: TRBV19; len: 15; abundance: .; j_gene: TRBJ2-5; CDR3nt: TGTGCCAGTAGTTCTCACGGGACAGGTCAAGAGACCCAGTACTTC; CDR3aa: CASSSHGTGQETQYF
d_gene: TRBD1; v_gene: TRBV7-9; len: 13; abundance: .; j_gene: TRBJ2-7; CDR3nt: TGTGCCAGCAGCTGGACAGGGCCGGGGGAGCAGTACTTC; CDR3aa: CASSWTGPGEQYF
d_gene: .; v_gene: TRBV11-2; len: 12; abundance: .; j_gene: TRBJ1-2; CDR3nt: TGTGCCAGCAGCGGGAGGGGCTATGGCTACACCTTC; CDR3aa: CASSGRGYGYTF
d_gene: TRBD2; v_gene: TRBV4-1; len: 16; abundance: .; j_gene: TRBJ2-1; CDR3nt: TGCGCCAGCAGCCAAGACTCTAGCGGAATCTACAATGAGCAGTTCTTC; CDR3aa: CASSQDSSGIYNEQFF
d_gene: TRBD1; v_gene: TRBV15; len: 15; abundance: once; j_gene: TRBJ2-2; CDR3nt: TGTGCCACCAGCAGAAGGGACAGGGGTACCGGGGAGCTGTTTTTT; CDR3aa: CATSRRDRGTGELFF
d_gene: .; v_gene: TRBV5-4; len: 14; abundance: .; j_gene: TRBJ2-7; CDR3nt: TGTGCCAGCAGCTTGTCCTCAGACTCCTACGAGCAGTACTTC; CDR3aa: CASSLSSDSYEQYF
d_gene: TRBD1; v_gene: TRBV10-2; len: 16; abundance: .; j_gene: TRBJ2-2; CDR3nt: TGCGCCAGCTTCCCTTCGACAGGGGCGGACACCGGGGAGCTGTTTTTT; CDR3aa: CASFPSTGADTGELFF
d_gene: TRBD2; v_gene: TRBV9; len: 16; abundance: .; j_gene: TRBJ2-3; CDR3nt: TGTGCCAGCAGCTCCTATAGCGGGGGGGCCCCAGATACGCAGTATTTT; CDR3aa: CASSSYSGGAPDTQYF
d_gene: .; v_gene: TRBV19; len: 14; abundance: .; j_gene: TRBJ1-5; CDR3nt: TGTGCCAGTAGTGGGGCGGGGGCTAAGCAGCCCCAGCATTTT; CDR3aa: CASSGAGAKQPQHF
d_gene: .; v_gene: TRBV24-1; len: 11; abundance: .; j_gene: TRBJ2-3; CDR3nt: TGTGCCACCAGTAGGGGAGATACGCAGTATTTT; CDR3aa: CATSRGDTQYF
d_gene: .; v_gene: TRBV9; len: 14; abundance: .; j_gene: TRBJ2-7; CDR3nt: TGTGCCAGCAGCGTAGGTGGGGGCACCTACGAGCAGTACTTC; CDR3aa: CASSVGGGTYEQYF
d_gene: TRBD2; v_gene: TRBV6-5; len: 15; abundance: .; j_gene: TRBJ2-3; CDR3nt: TGTGCCAGCAGTTATTTCGCCGGGGGGACAGATACGCAGTATTTT; CDR3aa: CASSYFAGGTDTQYF
d_gene: .; v_gene: TRBV2; len: 16; abundance: once; j_gene: TRBJ2-2; CDR3nt: TGTGCCAGCAGCATTTGGCCAGTCTCTAACACCGGGGAGCTGTTTTTT; CDR3aa: CASSIWPVSNTGELFF
d_gene: .; v_gene: TRBV5-8; len: 15; abundance: few; j_gene: TRBJ2-1; CDR3nt: TGTGCCAGCAGCACCTTTTCAGGGGCGGAGAATGAGCAGTTCTTC; CDR3aa: CASSTFSGAENEQFF
d_gene: .; v_gene: TRBV5-4; len: 14; abundance: .; j_gene: TRBJ2-6; CDR3nt: TGTGCCAGCAGCGCGGGGACGGGGTTCAGCGTCCTGACTTTC; CDR3aa: CASSAGTGFSVLTF
d_gene: .; v_gene: TRBV5-1; len: 14; abundance: few; j_gene: TRBJ2-7; CDR3nt: TGCGCCAGCAGCTTCCAGGGGATTGGGGACGAGCAGTACTTC; CDR3aa: CASSFQGIGDEQYF
d_gene: .; v_gene: TRBV5-1; len: 16; abundance: .; j_gene: TRBJ2-3; CDR3nt: TGCGCCAGCAGCTTGGACGGGGGATTGGGGTCAGATACGCAGTATTTT; CDR3aa: CASSLDGGLGSDTQYF